This T cell receptor beta chain was identified during a study of shared clonotypes between healthy human individuals. CDR1 SNHLY and CDR2 FYNNEI come from the germline V gene. The CDR3 contains 17 residues. V trimming: 8 bases; J trimming: 0 bases; junction bases outside the gene matches: 6. TCRdb's copy holds only in-frame clones and misses some; the assay was immunoSEQ multiplex PCR. This repertoire shows fewer than 600,000 clones, about four fifths found once; its top ten account for under 15%. This receptor was taken from a woman aged 35 to 49 in good health. Some clones in this sample may be carry-over from other donors' samples. This chain uses TRBV2 with TRBJ2-6; 11 bases are a match to TRBD2. Input material: PBMCs. CDR3: CASGTSGRNSGANVLTF. In DNA form, the CDR3 reads TGTGCCAGCGGGACTAGCGGTCGAAACTCTGGGGCCAACGTCCTGACTTTC.